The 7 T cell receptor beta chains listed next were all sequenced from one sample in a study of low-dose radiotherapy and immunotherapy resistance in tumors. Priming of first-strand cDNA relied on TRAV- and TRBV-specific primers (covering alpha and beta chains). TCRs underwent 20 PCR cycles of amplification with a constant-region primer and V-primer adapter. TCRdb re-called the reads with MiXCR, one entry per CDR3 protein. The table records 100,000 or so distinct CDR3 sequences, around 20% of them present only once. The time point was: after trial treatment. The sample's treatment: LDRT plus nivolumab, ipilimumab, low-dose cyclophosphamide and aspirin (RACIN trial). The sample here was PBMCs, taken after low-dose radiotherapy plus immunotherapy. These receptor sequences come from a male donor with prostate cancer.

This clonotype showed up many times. DNA of the CDR3: TGTGCCAGCAGTGGAGGGGTTACCATCGGACAGTACTTC. Translating gives CASSGGVTIGQYF. This chain connects TRBV12-3 or TRBV12-4 to TRBJ2-7; perhaps TRBD2 as D (6 bases). The CDR3 extends over 13 amino acids. The ends were cut back, 5 bases at V and 10 bases at J, with 18 bases in the middle.

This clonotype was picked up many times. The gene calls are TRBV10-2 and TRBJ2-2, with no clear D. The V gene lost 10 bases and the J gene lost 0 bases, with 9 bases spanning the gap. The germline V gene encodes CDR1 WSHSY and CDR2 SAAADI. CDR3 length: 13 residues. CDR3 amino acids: CATLAANTGELFF. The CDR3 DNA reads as TGCGCCACCTTGGCGGCGAACACCGGGGAGCTGTTTTTT.

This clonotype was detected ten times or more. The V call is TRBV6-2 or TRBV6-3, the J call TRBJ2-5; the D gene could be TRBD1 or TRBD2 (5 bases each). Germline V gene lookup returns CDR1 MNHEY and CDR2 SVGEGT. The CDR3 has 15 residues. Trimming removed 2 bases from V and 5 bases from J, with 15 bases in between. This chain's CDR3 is CASSYRRDPSETQYF. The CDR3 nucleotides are TGTGCCAGCAGTTACCGTAGGGACCCCTCGGAGACCCAGTACTTC.

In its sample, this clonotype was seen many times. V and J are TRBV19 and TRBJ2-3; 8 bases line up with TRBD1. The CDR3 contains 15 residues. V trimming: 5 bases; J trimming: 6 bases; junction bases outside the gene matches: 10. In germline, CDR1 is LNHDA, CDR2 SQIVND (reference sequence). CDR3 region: CASSQGAGGLDTQYF. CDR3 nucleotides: TGTGCCAGTAGTCAGGGGGCAGGGGGCCTGGATACGCAGTATTTT.

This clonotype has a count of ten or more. CDR3 coding DNA: TGTGCCATCAGTGAGTCGTCAGGGCAGGAAGAGACCCAGTACTTC. Amino acids: CAISESSGQEETQYF. The chain is built from TRBV10-3 and TRBJ2-5; weak D call: TRBD1 (5 bases). The CDR3 loop spans 15 amino acids. Germline CDR1 and CDR2: ENHRY and SYGVKD. The V end lost 0 bases, the J end lost 3 bases, and 11 bases lay between the germline ends.

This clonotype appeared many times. The CDR3 here is CAWSDRRSTNEKLFF. The CDR3 nucleotides read TGTGCCTGGAGTGACCGGAGGTCAACTAATGAAAAACTGTTTTTT. The chain combines TRBV30 with TRBJ1-4; D unresolved. With 1 base removed from V and 0 bases from J, the gap between germline ends came to 9 bases. CDR1 and CDR2 (germline): GTSNPN, SVGIG (reference sequence). The CDR3 has 15 amino acids.

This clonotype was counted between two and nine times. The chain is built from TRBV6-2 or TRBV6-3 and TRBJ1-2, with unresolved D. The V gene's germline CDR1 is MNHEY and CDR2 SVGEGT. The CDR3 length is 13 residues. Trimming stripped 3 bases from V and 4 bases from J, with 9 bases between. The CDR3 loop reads CASSYSSPYGYTF. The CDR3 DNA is TGTGCCAGCAGTTATTCGTCCCCCTATGGCTACACCTTC.